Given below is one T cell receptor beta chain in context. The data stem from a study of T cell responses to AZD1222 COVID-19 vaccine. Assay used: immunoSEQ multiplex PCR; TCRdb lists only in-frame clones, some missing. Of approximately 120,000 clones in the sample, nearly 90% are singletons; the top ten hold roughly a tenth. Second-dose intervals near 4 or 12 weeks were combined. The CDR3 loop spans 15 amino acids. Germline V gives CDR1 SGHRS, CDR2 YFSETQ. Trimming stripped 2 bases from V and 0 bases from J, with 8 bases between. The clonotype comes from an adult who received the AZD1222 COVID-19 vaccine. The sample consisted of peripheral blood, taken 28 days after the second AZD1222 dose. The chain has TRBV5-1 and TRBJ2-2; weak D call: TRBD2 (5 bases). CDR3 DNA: TGCGCCAGCAGCTTCGACGGGACGAACACCGGGGAGCTGTTTTTT. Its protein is CASSFDGTNTGELFF.